These 27 T cell receptor beta chains were sequenced from one sample in a study of blood T cell repertoires in COVID-19 (dated by TCRdb to 2020 to 2021). Library creation used the immunoSEQ multiplex PCR assay. Imported from immuneACCESS, the table was reduced by TCRdb to in-frame sequences with V and J called. These copies leave out some clones; in studies compared against another copy, an unresolved V gene accounts for under half, and the cause of the remainder is not known. Across this sample there are fewer than 200,000 clones, with over 65% seen only once. Of the sample, 4.4% falls within the top ten clones. The sample consisted of PBMCs or T cells enriched from blood (not recorded which). These receptor sequences come from a woman aged 50 to 60 who had recovered from COVID-19.

The chain couples TRBV30 to TRBJ2-1; 10 nucleotides agree with TRBD2. Germline V lookup: CDR1 GTSNPN, CDR2 SVGIG (reference sequence). The CDR3 runs to 16 residues. Trimming at V came to 0 bases and at J to 11 bases, leaving 13 bases not matched to a gene. CDR3 nucleotides: TGTGCCTGGAGTGTACGGGTTAGGGCTAGCGGGGGCAAGCAGTTCTTC. As protein: CAWSVRVRASGGKQFF.

The rearrangement joins TRBV19 to TRBJ2-3; the match to TRBD1 covers 7 bases. CDR3 length: 14 residues. V lost 6 bases to trimming and J lost 3 bases; unmatched junction nucleotides: 6. Germline assignment: CDR1 LNHDA and CDR2 SQIVND (reference sequence). CDR3 amino acids: CASSRTGETDTQYF. CDR3 DNA sequence: TGTGCCAGTAGCCGAACAGGGGAAACAGATACGCAGTATTTT.

V and J are TRBV7-9 and TRBJ2-7, with D uncertain. Between the trimmed V and J ends, which lost 2 bases and 4 bases, there was a span of 6 bases. This CDR3 region has 12 residues. Per germline, CDR1 SEHNR and CDR2 FQNEAQ (reference sequence). CDR3 coding DNA: TGTGCCAGCAGCTTAACTCCTTACGAGCAGTACGTC. Its translation: CASSLTPYEQYV.

V is TRBV19 and J is TRBJ1-5; TRBD1 agrees at 8 bases. Trimming removed 3 bases from V and 7 bases from J; junction bases left unmatched: 2. Germline CDR1 LNHDA, CDR2 SQIVND (reference sequence). The CDR3 runs to 13 residues. The CDR3 loop reads CASSIRGRQPQHF. CDR3 nucleotides: TGTGCCAGTAGTATCAGGGGGCGACAGCCCCAGCATTTT.

The chain is built from TRBV7-9 and TRBJ2-1, with 13 positions matching TRBD2. Trimming took 5 bases from V and 7 from J; bases not matched to a gene: 5. Germline V gene lookup returns CDR1 SEHNR and CDR2 FQNEAQ (reference sequence). The CDR3 contains 15 residues. CDR3 sequence: CASSTRTSGSNEQFF. CDR3 in DNA: TGTGCCAGCAGCACACGGACTAGCGGGAGTAATGAGCAGTTCTTC.

J is TRBJ1-1 and V is TRBV7-8, with TRBD1 matching 7 bases. The junction had 4 bases not matched to a gene; V was cut back by 5 bases and J by 4 bases. CDR1 is SGHVS and CDR2 is FQNEAQ in the germline V gene. The CDR3 is made up of 13 amino acids. CDR3 loop: CASSRQGRTEAFF. The CDR3 coding sequence is TGTGCCAGCAGCCGACAGGGCCGCACTGAAGCTTTCTTT.

The chain couples TRBV6-2 or TRBV6-3 to TRBJ2-7; D unclear. CDR1 is MNHEY, CDR2 SVGEGT, per germline. The V gene lost 4 bases and the J gene lost 2 bases, with 18 bases spanning the gap. CDR3 length: 16 amino acids. For the CDR3, the DNA is TGTGCCAGCAGTTGGGCCCCCAGGCAGCCCACCTACGAGCAGTACGTC. Protein sequence: CASSWAPRQPTYEQYV.

This clone is a singleton in its sample. This chain links TRBV30 with TRBJ1-3; D is possibly TRBD1 (6 bases). The germline V gene has CDR1 GTSNPN and CDR2 SVGIG (reference sequence). The CDR3 extends over 17 amino acids. V was clipped by 2 bases and J by 1 base, with 18 bases between them. The CDR3 sequence is CAWSPIGQRRSGNTIYF. CDR3 DNA: TGTGCCTGGAGTCCTATAGGACAGCGCCGATCTGGAAACACCATATATTTT.

The rearrangement joins TRBV7-9 to TRBJ1-3; 10 bases agree with TRBD1. Per the germline V gene, CDR1 is SEHNR and CDR2 is FQNEAQ (reference sequence). The CDR3 runs 16 residues. The trim removed 6 bases at V and 0 bases at J, leaving 5 bases unmatched. The CDR3 DNA is TGTGCCAGCAGACACGGACAGGGGGACTCTGGAAACACCATATATTTT. It translates to CASRHGQGDSGNTIYF.

The chain carries TRBV2 and TRBJ1-4; TRBD1 agrees at 8 bases. After removal of 7 bases from V and 10 bases from J, the junction contained 5 bases not matched to a gene. The CDR3 is 12 amino acids. Germline CDR1 is SNHLY and CDR2 is FYNNEI. The chain's CDR3 is CASNTGGGKLFF. In DNA, the CDR3 is TGTGCCAGCAACACAGGGGGAGGAAAACTGTTTTTT.

The chain uses TRBV7-9 and TRBJ2-1, with a possible D match to TRBD1 (5 bases). CDR1 and CDR2 from the germline V gene are SEHNR and FQNEAQ (reference sequence). This CDR3 comprises 14 residues. V lost 4 bases and J 6 bases, leaving 13 bases between the germline ends. The CDR3 protein is CASSSPGFGNEQFF. CDR3 DNA: TGTGCCAGCAGCTCCCCAGGGTTCGGCAATGAGCAGTTCTTC.

V usage is TRBV6-4 and J usage is TRBJ2-2; possible D gene TRBD1, 5 bases. Per the germline V gene, CDR1 is MRHNA and CDR2 is SNTAGT. The CDR3 totals 15 residues. V lost 0 bases, J lost 0 bases, and 5 bases lay in between. The CDR3 region has the DNA TGTGCCAGCAGTGACTCGGACACGAACACCGGGGAGCTGTTTTTT. Protein sequence: CASSDSDTNTGELFF.

This chain connects TRBV6-5 to TRBJ1-4; the match to TRBD1 covers 7 bases. In germline, CDR1 is MNHEY, CDR2 SVGAGI. This CDR3 is built from 15 residues. The junction had 7 bases not matched to a gene; V was cut back by 1 base and J by 8 bases. DNA of the CDR3: TGTGCCAGCAGTTACTACACAGGGGTTCAAGAAAAACTGTTTTTT. It yields the protein CASSYYTGVQEKLFF.

The chain recombines TRBV29-1 with TRBJ1-2; the D gene is possibly TRBD1 (6 bases). Germline CDR1 reads SQVTM; CDR2 reads ANQGSEA. This CDR3 is 13 amino acids long. Trimming pared 7 bases from V and 8 bases from J, leaving 20 bases between. CDR3 amino acids: CSAQQGSGYGYTF. The CDR3 DNA follows: TGCAGCGCCCAACAGGGTTCGGGTTACGGCTACACCTTC.

This clone occurred once. The chain couples TRBV6-5 to TRBJ2-3, with D tentatively TRBD1 (7 bases). The CDR3 has 14 amino acids. CDR1 is MNHEY and CDR2 is SVGAGI in the germline V gene. V lost 10 bases and J 4 bases, leaving 18 bases between the germline ends. CDR3: CATASQGGPDTQYF. DNA for the CDR3: TGTGCCACCGCGTCCCAGGGGGGCCCAGATACGCAGTATTTT.

The chain combines TRBV19 with TRBJ2-2; 7 positions match TRBD1. The germline gives CDR1 LNHDA, CDR2 SQIVND (reference sequence). The ends lost 5 bases at V and 7 bases at J; junction bases unmatched: 16. This CDR3 has 17 amino acids. In DNA form, the CDR3 reads TGTGCCAGTAGTCCCCCGCCGGGACAGACCAGGGTCGGGGAGCTGTTTTTT. It translates to CASSPPPGQTRVGELFF.

The gene calls are TRBV28 and TRBJ2-5; 10 positions match TRBD2. The junction had 7 bases not matched to a gene; V was cut back by 4 bases and J by 2 bases. The CDR3 contains 16 residues. Germline CDR1 reads MDHEN; CDR2 reads SYDVKM. The CDR3 DNA sequence: TGTGCCAGCAGTTCACTAGCGGGAAGCCTTCAAGAGACCCAGTACTTC. Translated, it gives CASSSLAGSLQETQYF.

V is TRBV9 and J is TRBJ2-2; 9 positions match TRBD2. Trimming removed 0 bases from V and 5 bases from J; junction bases left unmatched: 5. The CDR3 length is 16 residues. CDR1 and CDR2 (germline): SGDLS, YYNGEE. The CDR3 spells CASSVGGSGSTGELFF. CDR3 nucleotide sequence: TGTGCCAGCAGCGTAGGCGGTAGCGGGAGTACCGGGGAGCTGTTTTTT.

The rearrangement uses TRBV6-1 and TRBJ1-2; TRBD1 matches at 7 bases. Trimming at V came to 0 bases and at J to 4 bases, leaving 5 bases not matched to a gene. This CDR3 is built from 15 residues. Per germline, CDR1 MNHNS and CDR2 SASEGT. The CDR3 is CASSEASTGSYGYTF. The CDR3 nucleotides are TGTGCCAGCAGTGAAGCTTCGACAGGGAGCTATGGCTACACCTTC.

This chain joins TRBV5-5 and TRBJ1-2; 7 bases line up with TRBD1. Trimming removed 3 bases from V and 0 bases from J; junction bases left unmatched: 5. There are 15 residues in the CDR3. Germline V lookup: CDR1 SGHKS, CDR2 YYEKEE (reference sequence). The CDR3 is CASSSGTEANYGYTF. The CDR3, as DNA: TGTGCCAGCAGCTCGGGGACAGAAGCTAACTATGGCTACACCTTC.

The V call is TRBV6-5, the J call TRBJ2-2, with 8 bases lining up with TRBD1. This CDR3 is built from 14 residues. CDR1 MNHEY and CDR2 SVGAGI come from the germline V gene. V was pared by 5 bases and J by 4 bases, with 3 bases of the junction left unmatched. CDR3 sequence reads: CASSRTGSTGELFF. CDR3 coding DNA: TGTGCCAGCAGTCGGACAGGGTCCACCGGGGAGCTGTTTTTT.

The chain is built from TRBV5-1 and TRBJ1-1, with D unresolved. CDR1 is SGHRS and CDR2 is YFSETQ in the germline V gene. The V end lost 5 bases, the J end lost 5 bases, and 7 bases lay between the germline ends. CDR3 size: 11 residues. The CDR3 DNA reads as TGCGCCAGCAGGGGAGAAACTGAAGCTTTCTTT. Protein sequence: CASRGETEAFF. The full variable domain, with the rest looked up from reference TRBV5-1 and TRBJ1-1, is KAGVTQTPRYLIKTRGQQVTLSCSPISGHRSVSWYQQTPGQGLQFLFEYFSETQRNKGNFPGRFSGRQFSNSRSEMNVSTLELGDSALYLCASRGETEAFFGQGTRLTVV.

The J gene is TRBJ2-2, the V gene TRBV5-6, with 9 bases aligning to TRBD2. Germline CDR1 reads SGHDT; CDR2 reads YYEEEE. The V gene end was trimmed by 0 bases and the J gene end by 12 bases; junction bases not matched to a gene: 6. The CDR3 has 14 amino acids. CDR3 region: CASSLDYLAGQLFF. Written as DNA, the CDR3 is TGTGCCAGCAGCTTGGATTACCTAGCGGGGCAGCTGTTTTTT.

The chain carries TRBV28 and TRBJ1-1; TRBD1 matches 7 bases. The CDR3 loop spans 15 amino acids. CDR1 is MDHEN and CDR2 is SYDVKM in the germline V gene. V shed 5 bases, J shed 3 bases, and the junction held 9 bases outside the gene matches. CDR3 nucleotides: TGTGCCAGCAGTCCCGTGACAGGGATCTACACTGAAGCTTTCTTT. Its protein is CASSPVTGIYTEAFF.

The chain has TRBV2 and TRBJ2-1; 7 positions agree with TRBD2. Trimming at V came to 11 bases and at J to 4 bases, leaving 14 bases not matched to a gene. CDR1 is SNHLY and CDR2 is FYNNEI in the germline V gene. The CDR3 totals 15 residues. As DNA, the CDR3 is TGTGCCTTCCCCCGGCGTGGAGCGGGGTACAATGAGCAGTTCTTC. This encodes CAFPRRGAGYNEQFF.

This sequence joins TRBV27 and TRBJ2-2; D possibly corresponds to TRBD1 (5 bases). Germline V gene data show CDR1 as MNHEY and CDR2 as SMNVEV (reference sequence). The V and J ends lost 4 bases and 5 bases respectively, with 8 bases between them. The CDR3 consists of 13 residues. The CDR3: CASSYQGTGELFF. CDR3 in DNA: TGTGCCAGCAGTTATCAGGGAACCGGGGAGCTGTTTTTT.

For this clone: Compared with germline, one end of the junction differs, possibly owing to a read error. V usage is TRBV6-5 and J usage is TRBJ2-1, with 15 bases matching TRBD2. Per germline, CDR1 MNHEY and CDR2 SVGAGI. This CDR3 contains 15 residues. DNA of the CDR3: TGTGCCAGCAGTTACGAGGGACTAGCGGGAGGAGATTCAATCTTC. As protein: CASSYEGLAGGDSIF.